The 28 T cell receptor beta chains in this list originate from one sample, sequenced in a study of Graves' ophthalmopathy and Graves' hyperthyroidism. From RNA, the CDR3 regions of TCR beta chains were amplified and sequenced. An opening RT-PCR round employed HTBI primers and preceded a second-round multiplex PCR. Each CDR3 protein gets one entry after TCRdb re-called the multiplex PCR reads with MiXCR. The table has 620,000 or so distinct CDR3 sequences, roughly 20% seen once. The specimen was peripheral blood. These receptors all stem from a woman between 18 and 30 years old with stable Graves' hyperthyroidism. Some clones in this sample may be carry-over from other donors' samples.

This clonotype was observed at least ten times. The chain has TRBV24-1 and TRBJ2-7; tentatively, D is TRBD1 (5 bases). From germline, CDR1 is KGHDR and CDR2 SFDVKD. CDR3 length equals 14 residues. Trimming took off 3 bases at V and 5 bases at J, with 13 bases between the two ends. CDR3 bases: TGTGCCACCAGTGATCACCGCCTAGGGGACGAGCAGTACTTC. Amino acid sequence: CATSDHRLGDEQYF.

This clonotype was seen at least ten times. The V gene is TRBV12-3 or TRBV12-4, the J gene TRBJ2-7, with D maybe TRBD1 (5 bases). Between the trimmed V and J ends, which lost 8 bases and 7 bases, there was a span of 18 bases. The CDR3 runs 13 residues. The CDR3 region has the DNA TGTGCCAGCTTGGAGCATCAGGGTTTTGAGCAGTACTTC. Protein: CASLEHQGFEQYF.

This clonotype was seen a few times. The gene calls are TRBV18 and TRBJ2-4; D could derive from TRBD1 or TRBD2 (5 bases each). V gave up 3 bases and J gave up 10 bases, with 13 bases separating them. Germline CDR1 reads KGHSH; CDR2 reads LQKENI. The CDR3 covers 13 residues. In DNA form, the CDR3 reads TGTGCCAGCTCACCCGGAAGGGACGTTATTCAGTACTTC. This encodes CASSPGRDVIQYF.

The genes are TRBV7-8 and TRBJ2-7, with 7 bases identical to TRBD2. The CDR3 runs to 17 residues. From germline, CDR1 is SGHVS and CDR2 FQNEAQ. V shed 0 bases, J shed 7 bases, and the junction held 15 bases outside the gene matches. Written as DNA, the CDR3 is TGTGCCAGCAGCTTAGCGGGCGGAGGGAGGGCCGGGAGAGAGCAGTACTTC. Translated: CASSLAGGGRAGREQYF.

This clonotype has ten or more counts. The chain carries TRBV12-3 or TRBV12-4 and TRBJ2-7; D ambiguous. This CDR3 contains 15 residues. The V end was cut by 2 bases, the J end by 3 bases, with 14 bases between. DNA of the CDR3: TGTGCCAGCAGTTTATATCTGGGTCCCCACTACGAGCAGTACTTC. Protein sequence: CASSLYLGPHYEQYF.

This clonotype came up many times. This chain joins TRBV6-1 and TRBJ2-5; no clear D gene. V shed 5 bases and J shed 4 bases, with 14 bases lying between them. CDR1 is MNHNS, CDR2 SASEGT, per germline. The CDR3 contains 14 residues. The CDR3 DNA reads as TGTGCCAGCAGTACCGTTGGGGTCGCAGAGACCCAGTACTTC. Translated: CASSTVGVAETQYF.

The chain couples TRBV7-9 to TRBJ2-2; D possibly uses TRBD1 or TRBD2 (5 bases each). The ends were cut back, 9 bases at V and 1 base at J, with 12 bases in the middle. Per germline, CDR1 SEHNR and CDR2 FQNEAQ (reference sequence). There are 14 residues in the CDR3. The CDR3 is CARTGTVNTGELFF. CDR3 nucleotide sequence: TGTGCCAGAACCGGGACGGTGAACACCGGGGAGCTGTTTTTT.

This clonotype came up many times. The chain links TRBV5-5 to TRBJ2-5; D is possibly TRBD1 (6 bases). V lost 4 bases and J lost 0, with 16 bases in between. The CDR3 sequence is 16 residues long. Germline values: CDR1 SGHKS, CDR2 YYEKEE (reference sequence). The CDR3 DNA sequence: TGTGCCAGCAGCCCTCTGGGACAACCTAACCAAGAGACCCAGTACTTC. Its protein is CASSPLGQPNQETQYF.

This clonotype was seen repeatedly, ten times or more. The rearrangement links TRBV20-1 to TRBJ1-5; D perhaps matches TRBD1 (5 bases). Deletions cut 2 bases from V and 15 bases from J, with 17 bases between. CDR3 length: 12 amino acids. From germline, CDR1 is DFQATT and CDR2 SNEGSKA (reference sequence). The CDR3 here is CSARPLGPGWHF. CDR3 sequence (DNA): TGCAGTGCTAGACCCTTGGGACCTGGTTGGCATTTT.

The sample holds a few counts of this clonotype. In DNA, the CDR3 is TGTGCCAGCAGTTTACGGTTTCGGGGCGGGTTTTATGGCTACACCTTC. It yields the protein CASSLRFRGGFYGYTF. The chain couples TRBV27 to TRBJ1-2; tentatively, D is TRBD1 (5 bases). CDR3 length: 16 amino acids. With 2 bases removed from V and 5 bases from J, the gap between germline ends came to 18 bases. Germline CDR1 MNHEY, CDR2 SMNVEV (reference sequence).

The rearrangement joins TRBV5-1 to TRBJ2-1; no reliable D call. V lost 1 base, J lost 3 bases, and 11 bases lay in between. Germline CDR1 is SGHRS and CDR2 is YFSETQ. This CDR3 has 15 amino acids. CDR3 loop: CASSLNRIGYNEQFF. The CDR3 DNA sequence: TGCGCCAGCAGCTTGAACAGAATCGGCTACAATGAGCAGTTCTTC.

This clonotype was recorded many times. The DNA of the CDR3 is TGTGCCACCAGCAGCCGGACAGGAGTTACTGAAGCTTTCTTT. Encoded protein: CATSSRTGVTEAFF. V gene TRBV15 combines with J gene TRBJ1-1; 7 bases map to TRBD1. Germline V CDR1 and CDR2: LNHNV, YYDKDF (reference sequence). V lost 3 bases and J lost 5; bases outside the gene matches: 6. The CDR3 spans 14 residues.

For the CDR3, the DNA is TGCAGTGCTAGAGATAAATCACGGGGGAGTCATCAGCCCCAGCATTTT. Protein sequence: CSARDKSRGSHQPQHF. This chain joins TRBV20-1 and TRBJ1-5, with D possibly being TRBD1 (5 bases). The CDR3 covers 16 residues. Per germline, CDR1 DFQATT and CDR2 SNEGSKA (reference sequence). V was pared by 0 bases and J by 5 bases, with 17 bases between.

This clonotype appeared many times. The V gene is TRBV7-2, the J gene TRBJ1-2, with 8 bases that match TRBD1. CDR1 and CDR2 from the germline V gene are SGHTA and FQGNSA. J was trimmed by 4 bases and V by 0 bases; bases with no gene match: 16. The CDR3 is 19 amino acids. This CDR3 is CASSLALRDRRGLPYGYTF. In DNA form, the CDR3 reads TGTGCCAGCAGCTTAGCCCTCCGGGACAGGCGAGGACTACCCTATGGCTACACCTTC.

This clonotype was detected ten times or more. CDR3 loop: CAWRREYGTGELFF. The DNA for the CDR3 is TGTGCCTGGAGGCGGGAGTATGGCACCGGGGAGCTGTTTTTT. The chain couples TRBV30 to TRBJ2-2; 7 nucleotides align to TRBD2. Germline trimming cut 3 bases from V and 4 bases from J; bases unmatched to any gene: 5. CDR1 and CDR2 (germline): GTSNPN, SVGIG (reference sequence). The CDR3 spans 14 residues.

This clonotype was seen many times. This sequence joins TRBV7-3 and TRBJ2-2; 9 bases align to TRBD1. The CDR3 spans 14 residues. J gave up 3 bases and V 6 bases, and 2 bases lay outside the gene matches. Looked up from germline, CDR1 is SGHTA and CDR2 is FQGTGA. CDR3 protein: CASSWTGDTGELFF. As DNA, the CDR3 is TGTGCCAGCAGTTGGACAGGGGACACCGGGGAGCTGTTTTTT.

The gene calls are TRBV20-1 and TRBJ2-2; D call uncertain. Germline loops: CDR1 DFQATT, CDR2 SNEGSKA (reference sequence). There are 10 residues in the CDR3. V lost 6 bases and J 4 bases, leaving 3 bases between the germline ends. The CDR3 region is CSASTGELFF. CDR3 coding DNA: TGCAGTGCCAGCACCGGGGAGCTGTTTTTT.

This clonotype was found many times. The genes are TRBV9 and TRBJ1-3; D gene unclear. The germline V gene has CDR1 SGDLS and CDR2 YYNGEE. The CDR3 consists of 16 residues. V was pared by 1 base and J by 7 bases, with 18 bases between. Here the CDR3 DNA reads TGTGCCAGCAGCGTAAGGGATGGCGCCCTGGGGAACACCATATATTTT. The encoded protein is CASSVRDGALGNTIYF.

CDR3 sequence reads: CASSQVSSRMNTEAFF. The CDR3 bases are TGTGCCAGCAGCCAAGTTAGTTCACGTATGAACACTGAAGCTTTCTTT. The rearrangement uses TRBV3-1 and TRBJ1-1; D ambiguous. The CDR3 consists of 16 residues. Trimming shortened V by 1 base and J by 0 bases, and 12 bases separated the two germline ends. The germline CDR1 and CDR2 sequences are LGHDT and YNNKEL (reference sequence).

This clonotype showed up many times. V and J are TRBV7-2 and TRBJ1-6; D is unresolved. V was pared by 2 bases and J by 11 bases, with 10 bases between. Germline-derived CDR1 and CDR2 are SGHTA and FQGNSA. The CDR3 loop spans 13 amino acids. CDR3 sequence: CASSLIPAAPLHF. The CDR3 DNA is TGTGCCAGCAGCTTAATCCCCGCGGCACCCCTCCACTTT.

This clonotype has at least ten counts. The V gene is TRBV14, the J gene TRBJ2-2; 8 bases are a match to TRBD2. Unmatched junction bases numbered 8, after V lost 0 bases and J lost 5 bases. This CDR3 is 17 amino acids long. CDR1 SGHDN and CDR2 FVKESK come from the germline V gene. CDR3 DNA: TGTGCCAGCAGCCAAGAAGGAATAGCGGGGTTGACCGGGGAGCTGTTTTTT. Its translation: CASSQEGIAGLTGELFF.

V is TRBV6-2 or TRBV6-3 and J is TRBJ2-2; no reliable D call. The germline gives CDR1 MNHEY, CDR2 SVGEGT. V was pared by 1 base and J by 4 bases, with 7 bases between. CDR3 length equals 14 residues. The CDR3 DNA reads TGTGCCAGCAGTTACTTCCTGGGCACCGGGGAGCTGTTTTTT. As protein: CASSYFLGTGELFF.

The chain links TRBV3-1 to TRBJ1-1; 9 positions match TRBD1. Germline V CDR1 and CDR2: LGHDT, YNNKEL (reference sequence). Losses at the gene ends were 0 bases for V and 5 bases for J; bases not matched to a gene: 13. This CDR3 region has 18 residues. CDR3 loop: CASSQEGQGSSRGTEAFF. The DNA of the CDR3 is TGTGCCAGCAGCCAAGAGGGACAGGGATCATCCCGGGGGACTGAAGCTTTCTTT.

This clonotype was seen at least ten times. The chain joins TRBV28 to TRBJ1-5; the D gene is possibly TRBD1 (5 bases). CDR3 length: 14 amino acids. The V and J ends lost 6 bases and 3 bases respectively, with 12 bases between them. Germline CDR1 is MDHEN and CDR2 is SYDVKM. The CDR3 DNA reads as TGTGCCAGCAGGGGACGCGGTGACAATCAGCCCCAGCATTTT. Amino acid sequence: CASRGRGDNQPQHF.

The sample holds many counts of this clonotype. The V gene is TRBV13, the J gene TRBJ1-1; D remains ambiguous. Trimming removed 5 bases at V and 4 bases at J, with 14 bases between. Germline values: CDR1 PRHDT, CDR2 FYEKMQ (reference sequence). There are 14 residues in the CDR3. The chain's CDR3 is CASSTSGRTTEAFF. The DNA for the CDR3 is TGTGCCAGCAGCACTTCTGGACGGACCACTGAAGCTTTCTTT.

The V call is TRBV6-2 or TRBV6-3, the J call TRBJ2-7, with D perhaps assigned TRBD1 or TRBD2 (5 bases each). CDR1 is MNHEY and CDR2 is SVGEGT in the germline V gene. V was pared by 5 bases and J by 0 bases, with 11 bases between. The CDR3 loop spans 14 amino acids. CDR3 in DNA: TGTGCCAGCAGTCCGCCCGGGACCTCCTACGAGCAGTACTTC. This encodes CASSPPGTSYEQYF.

This chain uses TRBV5-1 with TRBJ1-5; 7 nucleotides align to TRBD1. Germline trimming cut 4 bases from V and 2 bases from J; bases unmatched to any gene: 6. This CDR3 contains 15 residues. CDR1 SGHRS and CDR2 YFSETQ come from the germline V gene. The CDR3 coding sequence is TGCGCCAGCAGCCTCACAGGGGCTGGCAATCAGCCCCAGCATTTT. It encodes CASSLTGAGNQPQHF.

This clonotype was counted many times. The V call is TRBV10-3, the J call TRBJ1-1, with D hard to call. CDR1 and CDR2 (germline): ENHRY, SYGVKD. This CDR3 region has 13 residues. Trimming removed 3 bases from V and 7 bases from J, with 12 bases in between. CDR3 coding DNA: TGTGCCATCAGTGATCCGGTAATCCGTGAAGCTTTCTTT. This gives the protein CAISDPVIREAFF.